This TCR beta chain stems from a study of blood T cell repertoires in COVID-19. Whole-study context: Researchers got acute and convalescent COVID-19 samples from the United States, Italy and Spain. PBMCs, B-cell-depleted T cells, or T cells were the source of the cDNA or gDNA that made up the material.

Study processing details: Estimates of nucleated cell counts were drawn from the amplification of reference gene primers. Using immunoSEQ multiplex PCR, the repertoire was profiled, and TCRdb retains in-frame clones only, with some absent. Clone size and V and J calls were adopted from that table, with D and trimming inferred from the DNA. Among 150,000 or so clones, around 84% were seen once, and the ten largest hold just over 9.5%. The CDR3 length is 14 residues. Germline loops: CDR1 SGHTA, CDR2 FQGNSA. Between the trimmed V and J ends, which lost 1 base and 2 bases, there was a span of 8 bases. This clonotype was obtained from a woman in her forties or fifties with acute or convalescent COVID-19. J is TRBJ1-1 and V is TRBV7-2; D is uncertain. The sequencing input was peripheral blood. DNA for the CDR3: TGTGCCAGCAGCTTAGTCACGGGTAACACTGAAGCTTTCTTT. Translating it yields CASSLVTGNTEAFF.